Listed below are T cell receptor beta chains from one sample, sequenced in a study of PD-1 blockade in classical Hodgkin lymphoma. TCRdb keeps only in-frame clones here, not all; method: immunoSEQ multiplex PCR. The profile shows roughly 100,000 clones, around nine tenths of them singletons. The specimen was peripheral blood mononuclear cells (PBMCs), collected before the second cycle of nivolumab. All receptors derive from a human donor with classical Hodgkin lymphoma. Both conserved end residues are part of each CDR3. Fields, in order: V gene, J gene, D gene, clone size, CDR3 DNA, CDR3 protein. A D gene is named only where the DNA matches it firmly. The size of a clone is reported for some rows only, either as once, few or many, or as a class for expanded clones.

V: TRBV5-6; J: TRBJ2-7; D: TRBD1; size: -; DNA: TGTGCCAGCAACCTTTCCAAAGACAGGGTCCACTACGAGCAGTACTTC; CDR3: CASNLSKDRVHYEQYF
V: TRBV6-5; J: TRBJ2-5; D: -; size: once; DNA: TGTGCCAGCAGTTCCCGACTAGTTTTGGAGACCCAGTACTTC; CDR3: CASSSRLVLETQYF
V: TRBV7-9; J: TRBJ1-4; D: -; size: -; DNA: TGTGCCAGCAACCCGGTGGGGGTTGAAAAACTGTTTTTT; CDR3: CASNPVGVEKLFF
V: TRBV5-6; J: TRBJ1-4; D: -; size: -; DNA: TGTGCCAGCAGCTTCGATGTGAGGGAAAAACTGTTTTTT; CDR3: CASSFDVREKLFF
V: TRBV19; J: TRBJ2-2; D: -; size: -; DNA: TGTGCCAGTAGTATAGCGCCGGGATTAGGGAACACCGGGGAGCTGTTTTTT; CDR3: CASSIAPGLGNTGELFF
V: TRBV5-6; J: TRBJ1-1; D: -; size: medium-sized; DNA: TGTGCCAGCAGCTTGGGGGGGCAATGGGCTTTCTTT; CDR3: CASSLGGQWAFF
V: TRBV7-9; J: TRBJ2-7; D: -; size: once; DNA: TGTGCCAGCAGTTCGACCTTAGCCGGCGACGAGCAGTACTTC; CDR3: CASSSTLAGDEQYF
V: TRBV19; J: TRBJ1-1; D: TRBD1; size: -; DNA: TGTGCCAGTACCCCGACAGGGAGTAGCGCTGAAGCTTTCTTT; CDR3: CASTPTGSSAEAFF
V: TRBV27; J: TRBJ2-7; D: -; size: -; DNA: TGTGCCAGCAGTTCCTTCGAGGGGCGCGAGCAGTACTTC; CDR3: CASSSFEGREQYF
V: TRBV7-6; J: TRBJ1-5; D: -; size: -; DNA: TGTGCCAGCAGCGCACTCAAGGGCGACAATCAGCCCCAGCATTTT; CDR3: CASSALKGDNQPQHF
V: TRBV6-5; J: TRBJ2-7; D: TRBD1; size: -; DNA: TGTGCCAGCAGTCGCGGAGGACAGGGGTCCTACGAGCAGTACTTC; CDR3: CASSRGGQGSYEQYF
V: TRBV18; J: TRBJ2-1; D: -; size: -; DNA: TGTGCCAGCTCACGGGACTGGGCTTCCTACAATGAGCAGTTCTTC; CDR3: CASSRDWASYNEQFF
V: TRBV19; J: TRBJ1-2; D: -; size: -; DNA: TGTGCCAGTAGTATAGCGGGGCGCGGTTATGGCTACACCTTC; CDR3: CASSIAGRGYGYTF
V: TRBV9; J: TRBJ1-2; D: TRBD1; size: -; DNA: TGTGCCAGCAGCGACCGGGACAGGGCGGGCGCGGGCTATGGCTACACCTTC; CDR3: CASSDRDRAGAGYGYTF
V: TRBV7-2; J: TRBJ1-6; D: -; size: -; DNA: TGTGCCAGCAGCTTAGGGGTCACCCTCCACTTT; CDR3: CASSLGVTLHF